A selection of T cell receptor beta chains follows, all from one sample in a study of T cells in Graves' hyperthyroidism and ophthalmopathy. TCRdb re-called the multiplex PCR reads through MiXCR, storing one row per CDR3 protein. The sample contains 93,000 or so distinct CDR3 sequences, over 45% of which appear only once. Sample: blood. The receptors shown here come from a man aged 40-50 years with Graves' hyperthyroidism. The CDR3 runs from the conserved cysteine through the conserved F or W. The D gene is left open where the match is weak. The size entry is marked missing in some rows and otherwise reads once, few, many or a size class.

v_gene: TRBV12-5
j_gene: TRBJ1-5
d_gene: TRBD1
abundance: many
CDR3aa: CASGPGTGVHQPQHF
CDR3nt: TGTGCTAGTGGTCCCGGGACAGGGGTTCATCAGCCCCAGCATTTT

v_gene: TRBV20-1
j_gene: TRBJ2-2
d_gene: .
abundance: many
CDR3aa: CSARDLLGSAGELFF
CDR3nt: TGCAGTGCTAGAGATTTGCTAGGAAGCGCCGGGGAGCTGTTTTTT

v_gene: TRBV5-5
j_gene: TRBJ2-3
d_gene: .
abundance: .
CDR3aa: CASSLGITDTQYF
CDR3nt: TGTGCCAGCAGCTTGGGAATCACAGATACGCAGTATTTT

v_gene: TRBV12-3/TRBV12-4
j_gene: TRBJ1-2
d_gene: TRBD1
abundance: many
CDR3aa: CASSLTGTGDYGYTF
CDR3nt: TGTGCCAGCAGCCTAACCGGGACAGGGGACTATGGCTACACCTTC

v_gene: TRBV5-8
j_gene: TRBJ2-7
d_gene: .
abundance: many
CDR3aa: CASSFRLLGANEQYF
CDR3nt: TGTGCCAGCAGCTTCAGGTTGTTAGGCGCCAACGAGCAGTACTTC

v_gene: TRBV15
j_gene: TRBJ2-5
d_gene: .
abundance: .
CDR3aa: CATSRDLGETQYF
CDR3nt: TGTGCCACCAGCAGAGATCTAGGGGAGACCCAGTACTTC

v_gene: TRBV5-8
j_gene: TRBJ1-2
d_gene: TRBD1
abundance: medium-sized
CDR3aa: CASARKQQGAHGYTF
CDR3nt: TGTGCCAGTGCCAGGAAGCAACAGGGGGCCCATGGCTACACCTTC

v_gene: TRBV7-2
j_gene: TRBJ1-2
d_gene: .
abundance: .
CDR3aa: CASSRSGLGTYGYTF
CDR3nt: TGTGCCAGCAGCCGATCGGGGCTAGGGACCTATGGCTACACCTTC

v_gene: TRBV2
j_gene: TRBJ2-7
d_gene: TRBD2
abundance: .
CDR3aa: CASSGGLAGKYEQYF
CDR3nt: TGTGCCAGCAGTGGGGGACTAGCGGGAAAGTACGAGCAGTACTTC

v_gene: TRBV9
j_gene: TRBJ2-1
d_gene: .
abundance: .
CDR3aa: CASSVDGYEQPF
CDR3nt: TGTGCCAGCAGCGTAGACGGGTATGAGCAGCCCTTC

v_gene: TRBV7-2
j_gene: TRBJ1-2
d_gene: .
abundance: .
CDR3aa: CANGPDRRKNYGYTF
CDR3nt: TGTGCCAACGGCCCGGACCGTCGAAAGAACTATGGCTACACCTTC

v_gene: TRBV2
j_gene: TRBJ2-4
d_gene: .
abundance: many
CDR3aa: CASRPEGKNIQYF
CDR3nt: TGTGCCAGCAGGCCCGAAGGCAAAAACATTCAGTACTTC

v_gene: TRBV12-3/TRBV12-4
j_gene: TRBJ2-5
d_gene: .
abundance: many
CDR3aa: CASSEGSKRETQYF
CDR3nt: TGTGCCAGCAGCGAGGGATCTAAAAGGGAGACCCAGTACTTC

v_gene: TRBV11-2
j_gene: TRBJ1-2
d_gene: TRBD1
abundance: few
CDR3aa: CAASPPDGTGGYTF
CDR3nt: TGTGCCGCATCCCCACCCGATGGGACAGGGGGCTACACCTTC

v_gene: TRBV6-2/TRBV6-3
j_gene: TRBJ1-2
d_gene: .
abundance: many
CDR3aa: CASSTGYNYGYTF
CDR3nt: TGTGCCAGTAGCACCGGATATAACTATGGCTACACCTTC

v_gene: TRBV7-9
j_gene: TRBJ1-3
d_gene: .
abundance: .
CDR3aa: CASSSGEGDTIYF
CDR3nt: TGTGCCAGCAGTTCAGGGGAGGGGGACACCATATATTTT

v_gene: TRBV15
j_gene: TRBJ2-7
d_gene: .
abundance: few
CDR3aa: CATSRDLSSYEQYF
CDR3nt: TGTGCCACCAGCAGAGATTTGAGCTCCTACGAGCAGTACTTC

v_gene: TRBV7-2
j_gene: TRBJ1-1
d_gene: .
abundance: many
CDR3aa: CASSLGMNTEAFF
CDR3nt: TGTGCCAGCAGCTTAGGAATGAACACTGAAGCTTTCTTT

v_gene: TRBV2
j_gene: TRBJ1-1
d_gene: .
abundance: once
CDR3aa: CASSEGWSGGCTEAFF
CDR3nt: TGTGCCAGCAGTGAAGGCTGGTCCGGGGGGTGCACTGAAGCTTTCTTT

v_gene: TRBV27
j_gene: TRBJ2-6
d_gene: .
abundance: few
CDR3aa: CASSLQRLRSGANVLTF
CDR3nt: TGTGCCAGCAGCCTACAGCGACTCCGCTCTGGGGCCAACGTCCTGACTTTC

v_gene: TRBV29-1
j_gene: TRBJ2-2
d_gene: .
abundance: once
CDR3aa: CSVGGTVNTGELFF
CDR3nt: TGCAGCGTAGGGGGGACCGTGAACACCGGGGAGCTGTTTTTT

v_gene: TRBV7-2
j_gene: TRBJ1-5
d_gene: .
abundance: .
CDR3aa: CASSLISVGTQHF
CDR3nt: TGTGCCAGCAGCTTAATTAGCGTCGGGACCCAGCATTTT

v_gene: TRBV7-3
j_gene: TRBJ2-1
d_gene: .
abundance: .
CDR3aa: CASSCRDSDEQFF
CDR3nt: TGTGCCAGCAGCTGCCGGGATTCCGATGAGCAGTTCTTC